These 22 T cell receptor beta chains came from one sample sequenced in a study of shared T cell receptors in the human thymus. Method: immunoSEQ multiplex PCR; TCRdb's copy keeps in-frame clones and lacks some. This sample has about 730,000 clones, with approximately 85% found just once. These same records also appear under a second study, on human thymus T cells.

The specimen sequenced was thymocytes. These receptors were collected from a girl under three years old with a congenital heart defect.

The gene calls are TRBV6-1 and TRBJ2-7, with 7 bases identical to TRBD1. The V gene end was trimmed by 4 bases and the J gene end by 3 bases; junction bases not matched to a gene: 6. Germline lookup yields CDR1 MNHNS and CDR2 SASEGT. The CDR3 is 14 residues long. The CDR3 DNA is TGTGCCAGCAGTGCCCGGGACAGCATCTACGAGCAGTACTTC. Its translation: CASSARDSIYEQYF.

The chain recombines TRBV5-6 with TRBJ2-7; 8 bases match TRBD1. The CDR3 has 16 amino acids. Per germline, CDR1 SGHDT and CDR2 YYEEEE. Unmatched junction bases numbered 10, after V lost 5 bases and J lost 0 bases. DNA of the CDR3: TGTGCCAGCAGTCAGGTATGGGACAGGCTCTCCTACGAGCAGTACTTC. Residues: CASSQVWDRLSYEQYF.

V is TRBV4-1 and J is TRBJ1-2; TRBD1 matches at 12 bases. The CDR3 sequence is 17 residues long. Germline CDR1 and CDR2: MGHRA and YSYEKL. The trim removed 3 bases at V and 4 bases at J, leaving 9 bases unmatched. The CDR3 reads CASSHGTGGVRTYGYTF. CDR3 DNA sequence: TGCGCCAGCAGCCACGGGACAGGGGGCGTGCGAACCTATGGCTACACCTTC.

The J gene is TRBJ2-2, the V gene TRBV5-4; 12 nucleotides align to TRBD2. Germline lookup yields CDR1 SGHNT and CDR2 YYREEE (reference sequence). V was pared by 1 base and J by 1 base, with 5 bases of the junction left unmatched. This CDR3 contains 18 residues. The CDR3 is CASSLKTSGGLNTGELFF. CDR3 sequence (DNA): TGTGCCAGCAGCTTGAAGACTAGCGGGGGCCTGAACACCGGGGAGCTGTTTTTT.

This chain's CDR3 is CASSLRKTPTDTQYF. CDR3 coding DNA: TGTGCCAGCAGCTTAAGAAAAACACCCACAGATACGCAGTATTTT. The V call is TRBV7-3, the J call TRBJ2-3; D ambiguous. This CDR3 contains 15 residues. CDR1 and CDR2 from the germline V gene are SGHTA and FQGTGA. Trimming took 1 base from V and 2 from J, leaving 10 bases between them.

As for this clone: Other DNA sequences in this sample translate to the same CDR3. The chain has TRBV5-4 and TRBJ1-2; D might be TRBD1 (5 bases). Germline-derived CDR1 and CDR2 are SGHNT and YYREEE (reference sequence). This CDR3 region has 13 residues. Trimming pared 0 bases from V and 4 bases from J, leaving 7 bases between. The CDR3 is CASSLGGGYGYTF. The DNA for the CDR3 is TGTGCCAGCAGCTTGGGGGGCGGCTATGGCTACACCTTC.

This rearrangement joins TRBV6-5 to TRBJ2-1; 10 bases agree with TRBD2. V shed 6 bases and J 4 bases; nucleotides not matched to a gene: 9. The CDR3 runs to 16 residues. Germline CDR1 is MNHEY and CDR2 is SVGAGI. CDR3 sequence (DNA): TGTGCCAGCAGCTACCCCTCTAGCGGGGGTTACAATGAGCAGTTCTTC. It specifies CASSYPSSGGYNEQFF.

The V call is TRBV19, the J call TRBJ1-5; a possible D gene is TRBD1 (5 bases). V lost 5 bases and J lost 6, with 17 bases in between. Germline CDR1 reads LNHDA; CDR2 reads SQIVND (reference sequence). CDR3 length: 15 amino acids. The CDR3 DNA follows: TGTGCCAGTAGTCCACTGGGGGAGGAGGGTCAGCCCCAGCATTTT. Translated, it gives CASSPLGEEGQPQHF.

The genes are TRBV6-5 and TRBJ1-5; 9 bases agree with TRBD1. Germline lookup yields CDR1 MNHEY and CDR2 SVGAGI. The trim removed 5 bases at V and 5 bases at J, leaving 4 bases unmatched. There are 14 residues in the CDR3. The CDR3 nucleotides are TGTGCCAGCAGTCGGGACAGGGTACATCAGCCCCAGCATTTT. It is translated as CASSRDRVHQPQHF.

The CDR3 DNA reads TGCGCCAGCAGCCGCCGAGCGGGGAGCTCCTACAATGAGCAGTTCTTC. Its translation is CASSRRAGSSYNEQFF. J is TRBJ2-1 and V is TRBV4-3; TRBD2 matches at 7 bases. Trimming at V came to 4 bases and at J to 0 bases, leaving 6 bases not matched to a gene. The CDR3 has 16 residues. Germline V CDR1 and CDR2: LGHNA, YSLEER.

The DNA of the CDR3 is TGTGCCTGGAGCTTATGGGCCAGGGGGCGCATAGGACCGAACACTGAAGCTTTCTTT. Protein product: CAWSLWARGRIGPNTEAFF. The chain combines TRBV30 with TRBJ1-1; 8 bases match TRBD1. Germline assignment: CDR1 GTSNPN and CDR2 SVGIG (reference sequence). J gave up 1 base and V 3 bases, and 19 bases lay outside the gene matches. This CDR3 comprises 19 residues. The variable domain in full, with the rest retrieved from reference TRBV30 and TRBJ1-1, is SQTIHQWPATLVQPVGSPLSLECTVEGTSNPNLYWYRQAAGRGLQLLFYSVGIGQISSEVPQNLSASRPQDRQFILSSKKLLLSDSGFYLCAWSLWARGRIGPNTEAFFGQGTRLTVV.

The chain joins TRBV5-4 to TRBJ2-2; 7 bases match TRBD2. The germline V gene has CDR1 SGHNT and CDR2 YYREEE (reference sequence). The CDR3 totals 16 residues. Trimming took 4 bases from V and 0 from J; bases not matched to a gene: 6. CDR3 DNA sequence: TGTGCCAGCAGCCTCCGGGCGGGGGCGAACACCGGGGAGCTGTTTTTT. Its protein is CASSLRAGANTGELFF.

The J gene is TRBJ1-2, the V gene TRBV5-8; possible D gene TRBD1, 5 bases. The CDR3 is 13 residues long. V was shortened by 2 bases and J by 4 bases, with 9 bases between the two germline ends. CDR1 and CDR2 (germline): SGHTS, YDEGEE. CDR3: CASSFRGAYGYTF. DNA of the CDR3: TGTGCCAGCAGCTTCCGCGGGGCCTATGGCTACACCTTC.

V and J are TRBV9 and TRBJ1-1; tentative D call: TRBD1 (5 bases). CDR1 and CDR2 (germline): SGDLS, YYNGEE. Trimming removed 0 bases from V and 6 bases from J, with 18 bases in between. There are 16 residues in the CDR3. The CDR3 here is CASSVDDSLSRPEAFF. CDR3 DNA: TGTGCCAGCAGCGTAGACGACAGCCTAAGCCGACCTGAAGCTTTCTTT.

The gene calls are TRBV7-9 and TRBJ1-1, with D possibly being TRBD1 (6 bases). This CDR3 comprises 12 residues. The V end lost 4 bases, the J end lost 7 bases, and 10 bases lay between the germline ends. Germline CDR1 SEHNR, CDR2 FQNEAQ (reference sequence). CDR3 protein: CASSYRTVEAFF. CDR3 sequence (DNA): TGTGCCAGCAGCTACAGGACAGTTGAAGCTTTCTTT.

The chain links TRBV4-2 to TRBJ2-1; D perhaps matches TRBD2 (5 bases). The germline gives CDR1 LGHNA, CDR2 YNFKEQ. Trimming took 5 bases from V and 8 from J, leaving 10 bases between them. There are 12 residues in the CDR3. The CDR3 spells CASSGGGHEQFF. The CDR3 coding sequence is TGTGCCAGCAGCGGAGGTGGGCATGAGCAGTTCTTC.

This clone was counted only a few times. The chain combines TRBV9 with TRBJ1-2; the D is unclear. The CDR3 length is 12 residues. Germline V gives CDR1 SGDLS, CDR2 YYNGEE. With 0 bases removed from V and 8 bases from J, the gap between germline ends came to 8 bases. CDR3 bases: TGTGCCAGCAGCGTAGGCAGGTACGGCTACACCTTC. Translated: CASSVGRYGYTF.

The gene calls are TRBV7-6 and TRBJ1-1; the D gene is possibly TRBD1 (5 bases). CDR1 and CDR2 (germline): SGHVS, FNYEAQ. The germline V and J ends were trimmed by 5 bases and 1 base, with 11 bases remaining between them. This CDR3 region has 14 residues. The CDR3 is CASSLQTGNTEAFF. The CDR3, as DNA: TGTGCCAGCAGCCTACAAACAGGGAACACTGAAGCTTTCTTT.

The chain couples TRBV25-1 to TRBJ1-2; perhaps TRBD1 as D (6 bases). Trimming cost V 3 bases and J 7 bases, with 15 bases left between them. Germline-derived CDR1 and CDR2 are MGHDK and SYGVNS. CDR3 size: 14 residues. The CDR3 reads CASSEGTGLGGYTF. The CDR3 nucleotides read TGTGCCAGCAGTGAGGGTACAGGGTTGGGTGGCTACACCTTC.

On this clone itself: The junction departs from the called germline gene at one end, perhaps through a read error. The chain's CDR3 is CASSLSVVGQGLGQPQHF. CDR3 sequence (DNA): TGTGCTAGCAGCTTATCTGTGGTGGGACAGGGTTTGGGGCAGCCCCAGCATTTT. V usage is TRBV7-7 and J usage is TRBJ1-5; 9 bases align to TRBD1. CDR1 is SSHAT and CDR2 is FNYEAQ in the germline V gene (reference sequence). The CDR3 is 18 amino acids.

The chain links TRBV27 to TRBJ1-6; D is perhaps TRBD1 (6 bases). This CDR3 contains 15 residues. Germline V lookup: CDR1 MNHEY, CDR2 SMNVEV (reference sequence). The V end lost 2 bases, the J end lost 8 bases, and 13 bases lay between the germline ends. CDR3 in DNA: TGTGCCAGCAGTTTAAAGGGGGGGCCCTATTCACCCCTCCACTTT. Translation: CASSLKGGPYSPLHF.

The chain has TRBV7-9 and TRBJ1-1; D remains ambiguous. V lost 3 bases to trimming and J lost 6 bases, with 8 bases between them. Germline CDR1 reads SEHNR; CDR2 reads FQNEAQ (reference sequence). The CDR3 is 12 amino acids. CDR3 region: CASSLQMAEAFF. The CDR3 DNA follows: TGTGCCAGCAGCTTGCAGATGGCTGAAGCTTTCTTT.